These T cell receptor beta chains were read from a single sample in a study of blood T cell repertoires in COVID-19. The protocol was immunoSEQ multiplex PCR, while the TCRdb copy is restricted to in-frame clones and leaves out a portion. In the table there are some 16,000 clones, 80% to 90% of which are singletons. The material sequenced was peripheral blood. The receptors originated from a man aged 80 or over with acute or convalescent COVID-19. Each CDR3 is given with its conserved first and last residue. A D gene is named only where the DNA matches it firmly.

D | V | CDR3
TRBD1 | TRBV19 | CASSITGGQGFWQPQHF
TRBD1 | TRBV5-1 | CASSLRTGAGEQFF
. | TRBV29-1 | CSVGPRLSYNEQFF
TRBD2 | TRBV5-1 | CASSTGLAGGINTDTQYF
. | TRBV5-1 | CASSPSSGNTIYF
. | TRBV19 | CASSISARGNTEAFF
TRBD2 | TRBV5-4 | CASARSGSTPGEQFF
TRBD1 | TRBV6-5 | CASSSGQEAHEQYF
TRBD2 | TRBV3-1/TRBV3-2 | CASSQVGLADDEQFF
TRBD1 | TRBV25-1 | CASSETGNQPQHF
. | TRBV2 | CASSAGPGGYTF
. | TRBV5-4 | CASSLAGSGNTIYF
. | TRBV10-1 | CASSGNRLSNTGELFF
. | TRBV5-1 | CASSLDGVGYNEQFF
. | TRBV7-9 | CASSSLRGTEAFF
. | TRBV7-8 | CASVSQVSSGNTIYF
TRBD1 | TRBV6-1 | CASSDGDRPGGGYTF
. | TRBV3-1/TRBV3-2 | CASSQAGPGTEAFF
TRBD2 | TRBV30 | CASDRTLAGTPGTGTQYF
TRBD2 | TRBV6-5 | CASSLAGGSEAYEQYF
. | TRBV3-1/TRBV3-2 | CASSPTGDYGYTF
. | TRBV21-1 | CASSLWSWDSSTDTQYF
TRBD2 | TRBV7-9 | CASSLRARGVQETQYF
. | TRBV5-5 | CASSLAQAGYTF
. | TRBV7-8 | CASSLPRSFDTQYF